This T cell receptor beta chain derives from a study of blood T cell repertoires in COVID-19. At the level of the study: The United States, Italy and Spain were the sources of the acute and convalescent COVID-19 samples. PBMCs, B-cell-depleted T cells, or T cells were the source of the cDNA or gDNA that made up the material.

The germline gives CDR1 MNHEY, CDR2 SVGAGI. V dropped 0 bases and J dropped 4; count of bases not matched to a gene: 3. This CDR3 has 15 amino acids. Study processing details: Researchers report that nucleated cell counts were estimated from reference gene primer amplification. The repertoire was sequenced with immunoSEQ multiplex PCR; TCRdb's copy has only in-frame clones and lacks some. The V and J calls and clone size are taken from that table; D and trimming were inferred from the DNA. Of about 210,000 clones listed, 83% are singletons. The clonotype comes from a woman aged 40-49 years with active or convalescent COVID-19. The sample comprised peripheral blood. The chain carries TRBV6-5 and TRBJ1-5; 7 nucleotides agree with TRBD1. The CDR3 spells CASSYSTGPNQPQHF. DNA for the CDR3: TGTGCCAGCAGTTACTCGACAGGGCCAAATCAGCCCCAGCATTTT.